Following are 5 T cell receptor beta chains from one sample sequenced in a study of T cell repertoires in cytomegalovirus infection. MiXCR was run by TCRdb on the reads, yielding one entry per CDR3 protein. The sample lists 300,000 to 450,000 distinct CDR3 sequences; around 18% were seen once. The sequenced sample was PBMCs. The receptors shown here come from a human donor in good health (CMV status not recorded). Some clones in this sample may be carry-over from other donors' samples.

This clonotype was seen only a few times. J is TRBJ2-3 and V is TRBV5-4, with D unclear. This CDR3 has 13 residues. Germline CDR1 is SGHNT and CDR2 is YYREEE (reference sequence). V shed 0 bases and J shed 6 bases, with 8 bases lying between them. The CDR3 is CASSLGYRDTQYF. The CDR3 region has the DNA TGTGCCAGCAGCTTGGGGTATCGGGATACGCAGTATTTT.

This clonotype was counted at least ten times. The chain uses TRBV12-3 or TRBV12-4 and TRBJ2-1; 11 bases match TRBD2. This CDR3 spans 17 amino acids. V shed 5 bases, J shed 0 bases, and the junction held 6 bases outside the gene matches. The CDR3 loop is CASSPGLAAYSYNEQFF. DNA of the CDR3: TGTGCCAGCAGTCCGGGACTAGCGGCCTACTCCTACAATGAGCAGTTCTTC.

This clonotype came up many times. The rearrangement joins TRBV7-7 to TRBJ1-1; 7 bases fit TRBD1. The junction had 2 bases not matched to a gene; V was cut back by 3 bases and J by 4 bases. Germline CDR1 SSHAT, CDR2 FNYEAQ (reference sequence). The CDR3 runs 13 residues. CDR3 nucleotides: TGTGCCAGCAGCTTTGGGGACAGCACTGAAGCTTTCTTT. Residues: CASSFGDSTEAFF.

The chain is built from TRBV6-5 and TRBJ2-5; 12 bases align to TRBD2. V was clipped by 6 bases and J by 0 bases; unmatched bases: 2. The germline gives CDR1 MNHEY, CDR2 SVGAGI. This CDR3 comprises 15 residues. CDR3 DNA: TGTGCCAGCAGAGGACTAGCGGGGAACCAAGAGACCCAGTACTTC. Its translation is CASRGLAGNQETQYF.

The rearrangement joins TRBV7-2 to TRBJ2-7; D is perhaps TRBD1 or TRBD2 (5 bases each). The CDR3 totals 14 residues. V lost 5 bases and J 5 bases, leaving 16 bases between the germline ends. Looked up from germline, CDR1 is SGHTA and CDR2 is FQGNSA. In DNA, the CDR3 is TGTGCCAGCAGCCAAACCCGGGACGGCAACGAGCAGTACTTC. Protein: CASSQTRDGNEQYF.